These T cell receptor beta chains were read from a single sample in a study of cytomegalovirus exposure and HLA in healthy donors. Generated by immunoSEQ multiplex PCR, the TCRdb table keeps only in-frame clones and is missing some. The data show 160,000 or so clones, with around 81% seen just once and roughly 5% held by the top ten. Sequencing was carried out using PBMCs. The receptors here all came from a man aged 40-50 years in good health and CMV-seronegative. The CDR3 runs from the conserved cysteine through the conserved F or W. The order of the fields is CDR3 DNA, CDR3 protein, D gene, CDR3 length, V gene, J gene, clone size. The D gene is left open where the match is weak. The size entry is marked missing in some rows and otherwise reads once, few, many or a size class.

TGCGCCAGCAGCCTCCACAGCCTAACTAATGAAAAACTGTTTTTT	CASSLHSLTNEKLFF	NA	15	TRBV4-1	TRBJ1-4	NA
TGTGCCATCAGTTTTTCCCGGGGTGCAACTAATGAAAAACTGTTTTTT	CAISFSRGATNEKLFF	NA	16	TRBV10-3	TRBJ1-4	NA
TGTGCCACCAGCAGAGTTCGGCCGAGGGAAGGCTCTGGAAACACCATATATTTT	CATSRVRPREGSGNTIYF	NA	18	TRBV15	TRBJ1-3	NA
TGTGCCTGGAGTTGGACTAGCGGGAGGCGGAATGAGCAGTTCTTC	CAWSWTSGRRNEQFF	TRBD2	15	TRBV30	TRBJ2-1	NA
TGTGCCAGCAGCACACAGGGGGCCTATGGCTACACCTTC	CASSTQGAYGYTF	TRBD1	13	TRBV5-5	TRBJ1-2	NA
TGTGCCAGCAGCTTCGTCGACGTGCGGGGGGTCACCGGGGAGCTGTTTTTT	CASSFVDVRGVTGELFF	TRBD2	17	TRBV5-6	TRBJ2-2	NA
TGTGCCAGCAGCTTAGTGGGCGGGACTAGCACAGATACGCAGTATTTT	CASSLVGGTSTDTQYF	NA	16	TRBV11-2	TRBJ2-3	NA
TGTGCCAGCTCACCGTACGAACAGGGGTTAGGCACTGAAGCTTTCTTT	CASSPYEQGLGTEAFF	TRBD1	16	TRBV18	TRBJ1-1	NA
TGTGCCAGCAGCAAAGGTGCCGAGACAGGGAATTCACCCCTCCACTTT	CASSKGAETGNSPLHF	NA	16	TRBV21-1	TRBJ1-6	once
TGTGCCAGCAGCACAACCTCGGGGGGCCTGGGCACTGAAGCTTTCTTT	CASSTTSGGLGTEAFF	NA	16	TRBV7-2	TRBJ1-1	NA
TGTGCCAGCAGCACAAGACAGAGTGGCAATCAGCCCCAGCATTTT	CASSTRQSGNQPQHF	NA	15	TRBV7-7	TRBJ1-5	NA
TGTGCCAGCAGCTCGGATTGGGGCAAACCGGGACAGGGTGAAGAGACCCAGTACTTC	CASSSDWGKPGQGEETQYF	TRBD1	19	TRBV5-4	TRBJ2-5	NA
TGTGCCAGCAGCGTAACAGGGGGCAGCAATCAGCCCCAGCATTTT	CASSVTGGSNQPQHF	TRBD1	15	TRBV9	TRBJ1-5	NA
TGTGCCAGCAGCGCCGAGCTGAGGATCCTTGACGGCTACACCTTC	CASSAELRILDGYTF	NA	15	TRBV9	TRBJ1-2	NA
TGCGCCAGCAGTGAGAGTCGCAGACCTGGGGCCTATGGCTACACCTTC	CASSESRRPGAYGYTF	NA	16	TRBV10-1	TRBJ1-2	NA
TGTGCCAGCAGCTTGCGGGATAATTCACCCCTCCACTTT	CASSLRDNSPLHF	NA	13	TRBV5-4	TRBJ1-6	NA
TGCGCCAGCAAAATTGTCCGCGGGGGGGCTGACACCGGGGAGCTGTTTTTT	CASKIVRGGADTGELFF	TRBD2	17	TRBV5-1	TRBJ2-2	NA
TGTGCCAGCAGCTGGACTAGCGGGAGTGGGTCTGGGGCCAACGTCCTGACTTTC	CASSWTSGSGSGANVLTF	TRBD2	18	TRBV7-2	TRBJ2-6	NA
TGCAGCGTTGCGGTGCAGGGGATTACAGATACGCAGTATTTT	CSVAVQGITDTQYF	NA	14	TRBV29-1	TRBJ2-3	NA
TGCGCCAGCAGCTTGGGTCAGGCATACAATGAGCAGTTCTTC	CASSLGQAYNEQFF	NA	14	TRBV5-1	TRBJ2-1	NA
TGCGCCAGCAACCCCAGGACAGGGGCTATGAACACTGAAGCTTTCTTT	CASNPRTGAMNTEAFF	TRBD1	16	TRBV23-1	TRBJ1-1	NA
TGTGCCATTAAGGACAGCTACTACGAGCAGTACTTC	CAIKDSYYEQYF	NA	12	TRBV10-3	TRBJ2-7	NA
TGTGCCAGCAGCGTAGCCGGACACACGTTTACGGATACGCAGTATTTT	CASSVAGHTFTDTQYF	NA	16	TRBV9	TRBJ2-3	NA
TGTGCCAGCAGTTCGACAGGTCGTCAGCCCCAGCATTTT	CASSSTGRQPQHF	NA	13	TRBV27	TRBJ1-5	few